What follows is one TCR beta chain and its context. The antigen is unknown. The PCR employed 60 Vbeta primers together with 13 Jbeta primers. TCRdb's table, derived via immunoSEQ multiplex PCR, lists solely in-frame clones and lacks some. The table has approximately 140,000 clones, about 60% seen once. This record comes from a study of cytomegalovirus exposure and HLA in healthy donors. Study results and caveats: An observed cluster of highly shared sequence variants was recorded as a likely sequencing artifact. Reports indicated that the classifier achieved high specificity and sensitivity in diagnosing cytomegalovirus status. Trimming of TCR beta V- and J-genes showed a link, identified in a later analysis, to a missense DCLRE1C variant.

After removal of 4 bases from V and 5 bases from J, the junction contained 10 bases not matched to a gene. The CDR3 is 15 residues long. Looked up from germline, CDR1 is SGDLS and CDR2 is YYNGEE. Sample: PBMCs. This sequence joins TRBV9 and TRBJ2-5, with 8 bases aligning to TRBD2. The TCR originated in a woman aged 60-70 years in good health and CMV-seropositive. For the CDR3, the DNA is TGTGCCAGCAGCTTAGAGGGGACTAGAACCGAGACCCAGTACTTC. Its protein product is CASSLEGTRTETQYF.